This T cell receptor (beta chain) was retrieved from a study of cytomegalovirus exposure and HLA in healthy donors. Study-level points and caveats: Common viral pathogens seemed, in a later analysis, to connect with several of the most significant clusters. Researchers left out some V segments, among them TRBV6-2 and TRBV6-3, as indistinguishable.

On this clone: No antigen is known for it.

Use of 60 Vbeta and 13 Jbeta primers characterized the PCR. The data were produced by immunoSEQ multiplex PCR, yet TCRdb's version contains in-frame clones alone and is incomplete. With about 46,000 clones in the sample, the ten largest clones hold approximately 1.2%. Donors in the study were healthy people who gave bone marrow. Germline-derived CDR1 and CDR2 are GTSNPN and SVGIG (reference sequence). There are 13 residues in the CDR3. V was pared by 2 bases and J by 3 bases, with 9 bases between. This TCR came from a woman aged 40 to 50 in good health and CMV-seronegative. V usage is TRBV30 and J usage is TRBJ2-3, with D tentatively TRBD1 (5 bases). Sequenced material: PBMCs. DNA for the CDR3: TGTGCCTGGAGTAAAGGGGATACAGATACGCAGTATTTT. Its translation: CAWSKGDTDTQYF.